The 9 T cell receptor beta chains below all came from one sample that was sequenced in a study of spatial heterogeneity in lung cancer. General observations from the study: Counts of expanded alpha and beta TCRs within tumors tracked the tumor nonsynonymous mutation count.

Time point noted: sample taken at primary tumor resection. Their antigen targets remain unknown. TCRdb fed the 5' RACE reads into MiXCR, producing one record per CDR3 protein. The sample shows over 3,000 distinct CDR3 sequences, 7.5% to 8.5% of them seen only once. The sequenced sample was lung tumor tissue, obtained at surgery. The receptors stem from a male donor with early-stage non-small cell lung cancer.

This clonotype was detected many times. J is TRBJ2-2 and V is TRBV7-6, with D unclear. The CDR3 spans 16 residues. The germline V gene has CDR1 SGHVS and CDR2 FNYEAQ. The V end was cut by 1 base, the J end by 1 base, with 10 bases between. CDR3 in amino acids: CASSLETGMNTGELFF. The CDR3 bases are TGTGCCAGCAGCTTAGAGACTGGAATGAACACCGGGGAGCTGTTTTTT.

The rearrangement joins TRBV12-3 or TRBV12-4 to TRBJ2-2; no clear D. CDR3 length equals 13 residues. With 4 bases removed from V and 5 bases from J, the gap between germline ends came to 8 bases. The CDR3 loop reads CASSSAETGELFF. In DNA form, the CDR3 reads TGTGCCAGCAGTTCGGCGGAAACCGGGGAGCTGTTTTTT.

This clonotype was observed a handful of times. The chain uses TRBV28 and TRBJ2-4; TRBD1 matches at 10 bases. The CDR3 loop spans 15 amino acids. The ends lost 3 bases at V and 6 bases at J; junction bases unmatched: 5. CDR1 MDHEN and CDR2 SYDVKM come from the germline V gene. The CDR3 coding sequence is TGTGCCAGCAGTTTGAGACAGGGGGCTTCAAACATTCAGTACTTC. It is translated as CASSLRQGASNIQYF.

This clonotype has a count of ten or more. The chain couples TRBV7-2 to TRBJ2-6; TRBD2 matches 9 bases. The germline V gene has CDR1 SGHTA and CDR2 FQGNSA. The CDR3 is 18 residues long. V was clipped by 0 bases and J by 2 bases; unmatched bases: 5. CDR3 amino acids: CASSLAASGAAGANVLTF. In DNA, the CDR3 is TGTGCCAGCAGCTTAGCGGCTAGCGGGGCCGCTGGGGCCAACGTCCTGACTTTC.

This clonotype is medium-sized by share. The rearrangement joins TRBV5-5 to TRBJ1-5; D unresolved. The CDR3 is 17 amino acids. CDR1 and CDR2 from the germline V gene are SGHKS and YYEKEE (reference sequence). Trimming removed 1 base from V and 2 bases from J, with 16 bases in between. The CDR3 coding sequence is TGTGCCAGCAGCTTGCGACCGGGAGGCGATGGCAATCAGCCCCAGCATTTT. It yields the protein CASSLRPGGDGNQPQHF.

By sample fraction, this clonotype is medium-sized (0.01 to 0.1%). V gene TRBV11-2 combines with J gene TRBJ2-3, with D possibly called TRBD1 or TRBD2 (6 bases each). Germline CDR1 SGHAT, CDR2 FQNNGV. Trimming stripped 5 bases from V and 4 bases from J, with 13 bases between. The CDR3 is 14 amino acids. The CDR3 here is CASSQGGPADTQYF. The CDR3 DNA reads TGTGCCAGCAGCCAAGGGGGGCCGGCAGATACGCAGTATTTT.

A few counts support this clonotype. The chain uses TRBV10-2 and TRBJ1-1, with D possibly matching TRBD1 (5 bases). The CDR3 sequence is 15 residues long. V shed 3 bases and J shed 4 bases, with 15 bases lying between them. CDR1 and CDR2 from the germline V gene are WSHSY and SAAADI. The chain's CDR3 is CASSELSGSGTEAFF. The CDR3 DNA reads as TGCGCCAGCAGTGAATTGTCAGGGAGCGGCACTGAAGCTTTCTTT.

The V gene is TRBV10-3, the J gene TRBJ2-4, with D perhaps assigned TRBD1 or TRBD2 (6 bases each). V lost 4 bases and J lost 5, with 15 bases in between. The germline CDR1 and CDR2 sequences are ENHRY and SYGVKD. The CDR3 loop spans 15 amino acids. In nucleotides, the CDR3 is TGTGCCATCAGTGTGGCCGGGGGCGTCGAAAACATTCAGTACTTC. As protein: CAISVAGGVENIQYF.

This clonotype was seen only a few times. The V and J genes are TRBV10-2 and TRBJ2-7, with D possibly being TRBD1 (5 bases). V was clipped by 8 bases and J by 5 bases, with 16 bases between them. The CDR3 length is 13 residues. The germline gives CDR1 WSHSY, CDR2 SAAADI. The CDR3 loop reads CASAPPGIHEQYF. CDR3 in DNA: TGCGCCAGCGCACCCCCAGGGATACACGAGCAGTACTTC.